The next 10 T cell receptor beta chains were all read from a single sample in a study of shared clonotypes between healthy human individuals. Sequencing was performed with immunoSEQ multiplex PCR; in TCRdb, only in-frame clones are kept and a portion is missing. The sample consists of 2 million to 2.5 million clones, 85% to 95% of them appearing once. The sequencing input was naive CD4+ T cells from PBMCs. Subset noted: CD45RA+ positively selected. The receptors derive from a man aged 18 to 30 in good health. Some clones in this sample may be carry-over from other donors' samples.

The rearrangement links TRBV28 to TRBJ2-3; perhaps TRBD1 as D (6 bases). Germline lookup yields CDR1 MDHEN and CDR2 SYDVKM. Trimming removed 6 bases at V and 8 bases at J, with 18 bases between. This CDR3 region has 14 residues. Written as DNA, the CDR3 is TGTGCCAGCAGACTAAGGGGGAGCCTGGGTACGCAGTATTTT. As protein: CASRLRGSLGTQYF.

J is TRBJ2-7 and V is TRBV27, with unresolved D. The V end was cut by 8 bases, the J end by 4 bases, with 18 bases between. This CDR3 has 14 residues. Germline CDR1 and CDR2: MNHEY and SMNVEV (reference sequence). The CDR3 here is CASDRKGLTYEQYF. Here the CDR3 DNA reads TGTGCCAGCGACCGAAAAGGGCTAACGTACGAGCAGTACTTC.

The genes are TRBV7-2 and TRBJ1-1; the D gene is possibly TRBD1 (6 bases). The germline CDR1 and CDR2 sequences are SGHTA and FQGNSA. V was clipped by 2 bases and J by 6 bases, with 13 bases between them. The CDR3 has 14 amino acids. The DNA of the CDR3 is TGTGCCAGCAGCTTATTTCGGACAGAACCTGAAGCTTTCTTT. The encoded protein is CASSLFRTEPEAFF.

The chain employs TRBV5-1 and TRBJ2-3; D not certain. The germline gives CDR1 SGHRS, CDR2 YFSETQ. The CDR3 sequence is 14 residues long. Deletions cut 0 bases from V and 4 bases from J, with 9 bases between. The CDR3 reads CASSLATSADTQYF. The DNA for the CDR3 is TGCGCCAGCAGCTTGGCGACGTCCGCAGATACGCAGTATTTT.

This clone was counted once. This chain joins TRBV11-3 and TRBJ2-1; D tentatively fits TRBD1 or TRBD2 (5 bases each). The CDR3 runs 13 residues. Germline CDR1 is SGHNT and CDR2 is YENEEA. Trimming took 1 base from V and 15 from J, leaving 16 bases between them. The CDR3: CASSLAEGTALFF. CDR3 nucleotide sequence: TGTGCCAGCAGCTTAGCAGAAGGGACGGCTCTGTTCTTC.

The rearrangement uses TRBV5-1 and TRBJ2-2; D is possibly TRBD1 (6 bases). Germline V gives CDR1 SGHRS, CDR2 YFSETQ. Trimming removed 3 bases at V and 4 bases at J, with 13 bases between. The CDR3 is 15 residues long. CDR3: CASSSGQLFTGELFF. The CDR3 coding sequence is TGCGCCAGCAGCTCAGGACAGCTTTTCACCGGGGAGCTGTTTTTT.

The CDR3 nucleotides are TGCGCCAGCAGCCAAGGGCGCCCCCTGGGGGCCAACGTCCTGACTTTC. This translates into CASSQGRPLGANVLTF. The chain uses TRBV4-1 and TRBJ2-6; D remains unclear. V was trimmed by 1 base and J by 4 bases, leaving 11 bases between them. The CDR3 runs to 16 residues. Germline-derived CDR1 and CDR2 are MGHRA and YSYEKL.

J is TRBJ2-5 and V is TRBV5-4; TRBD2 agrees at 7 bases. The CDR3 has 16 amino acids. V trimming: 4 bases; J trimming: 5 bases; junction bases outside the gene matches: 14. Germline V gene data show CDR1 as SGHNT and CDR2 as YYREEE (reference sequence). The CDR3 is CASSLARQGGMETQYF. The CDR3 nucleotides are TGTGCCAGCAGCCTGGCTCGGCAGGGAGGGATGGAGACCCAGTACTTC.

This rearrangement joins TRBV9 to TRBJ2-7; 10 bases align to TRBD2. Germline CDR1 is SGDLS and CDR2 is YYNGEE. With 0 bases clipped from V and 5 bases from J, the junction kept 8 bases outside the gene matches. The CDR3 is made up of 16 amino acids. CDR3 sequence reads: CASSVVGAGGYNEQYF. The CDR3 DNA reads as TGTGCCAGCAGCGTAGTGGGAGCGGGAGGGTACAACGAGCAGTACTTC.

This clone appeared once. The rearrangement links TRBV6-5 to TRBJ2-1; 10 nucleotides line up with TRBD2. Germline V gene lookup returns CDR1 MNHEY and CDR2 SVGAGI. V trimming: 2 bases; J trimming: 7 bases; junction bases outside the gene matches: 8. The CDR3 covers 16 residues. The CDR3 region is CASSYGGSGRWNEQFF. The CDR3 DNA reads as TGTGCCAGCAGTTACGGTGGTAGCGGGAGGTGGAATGAGCAGTTCTTC.